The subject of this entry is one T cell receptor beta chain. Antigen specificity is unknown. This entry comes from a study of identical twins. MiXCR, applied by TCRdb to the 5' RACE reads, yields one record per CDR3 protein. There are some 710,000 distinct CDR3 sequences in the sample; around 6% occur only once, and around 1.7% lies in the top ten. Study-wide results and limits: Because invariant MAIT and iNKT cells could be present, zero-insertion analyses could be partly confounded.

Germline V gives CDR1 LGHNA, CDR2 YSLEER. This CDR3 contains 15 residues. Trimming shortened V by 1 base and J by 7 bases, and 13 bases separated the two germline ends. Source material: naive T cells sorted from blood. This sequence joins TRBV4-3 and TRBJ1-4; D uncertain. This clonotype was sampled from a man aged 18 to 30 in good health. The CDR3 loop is CASSQVPPAGEKLFF. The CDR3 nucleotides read TGCGCCAGCAGCCAAGTTCCCCCGGCTGGTGAAAAACTGTTTTTT.